Each of the 24 T cell receptor beta chains below was sequenced from the same sample in a study of blood T cells in healthy people across ages. Combining a sample-barcoded 5' primer with a J-beta primer mix, a second PCR ran for about 6 to 11 cycles. One entry per CDR3 protein, called by TCRdb with MiXCR from the 5' RACE reads. The data contain approximately 2,000,000 distinct CDR3 sequences, 35% to 50% of them singletons. Material: blood. The receptors stem from a human donor in good health.

The V and J genes are TRBV7-9 and TRBJ2-3; unclear D gene. Trimming removed 1 base from V and 0 bases from J, with 11 bases in between. The CDR3 length is 16 residues. Germline CDR1 SEHNR, CDR2 FQNEAQ (reference sequence). Here the CDR3 reads CASSLGPQESTDTQYF. In nucleotides, the CDR3 is TGTGCCAGCAGCTTAGGGCCTCAGGAGAGCACAGATACGCAGTATTTT.

This sequence joins TRBV27 and TRBJ1-1; D is undetermined. Germline CDR1 and CDR2: MNHEY and SMNVEV (reference sequence). Deletions cut 6 bases from V and 7 bases from J, with 18 bases between. This CDR3 region has 14 residues. The CDR3: CASSPALGHNEAFF. The CDR3 DNA reads as TGTGCCAGCAGCCCCGCCCTAGGTCATAATGAAGCTTTCTTT.

The chain recombines TRBV11-2 with TRBJ2-5, with TRBD2 matching over 11 bases. Germline CDR1 reads SGHAT; CDR2 reads FQNNGV. V shed 5 bases and J 4 bases; nucleotides not matched to a gene: 9. This CDR3 is 16 amino acids long. CDR3: CASSPWTSGQGETQYF. CDR3 sequence (DNA): TGTGCCAGCAGCCCCTGGACTAGCGGGCAGGGAGAGACCCAGTACTTC.

The chain uses TRBV19 and TRBJ2-1, with TRBD1 matching 7 bases. The germline gives CDR1 LNHDA, CDR2 SQIVND (reference sequence). This CDR3 region has 16 residues. The J segment lost 4 bases and the V segment lost 1 base, leaving 7 bases of the junction unmatched. CDR3 residues: CASSIGGNRGYNEQFF. In nucleotides, the CDR3 is TGTGCCAGTAGTATAGGGGGGAACAGGGGTTACAATGAGCAGTTCTTC.

The chain recombines TRBV7-2 with TRBJ2-5; the D call may be TRBD1 or TRBD2 (6 bases each). Germline loops: CDR1 SGHTA, CDR2 FQGNSA. The V end was cut by 4 bases, the J end by 4 bases, with 13 bases between. The CDR3 has 14 amino acids. In DNA form, the CDR3 reads TGTGCCAGCAGCTCCGACTGGGGGGCAGAGACCCAGTACTTC. Its protein product is CASSSDWGAETQYF.

This clonotype has only a few counts. This chain connects TRBV29-1 to TRBJ1-1; D gene unclear. V gave up 7 bases and J gave up 5 bases, with 17 bases separating them. Per germline, CDR1 SQVTM and CDR2 ANQGSEA. The CDR3 is made up of 13 amino acids. The CDR3 loop is CSACQVIGTEAFF. The CDR3 region has the DNA TGCAGCGCCTGCCAGGTAATTGGTACTGAAGCTTTCTTT.

V gene TRBV4-1 combines with J gene TRBJ1-2, with D perhaps TRBD1 (6 bases). CDR1 MGHRA and CDR2 YSYEKL come from the germline V gene. The CDR3 runs 13 residues. V was trimmed by 1 base and J by 7 bases, leaving 10 bases between them. This CDR3 is CASSQGGGPGYTF. Here the CDR3 DNA reads TGCGCCAGCAGCCAAGGAGGGGGGCCTGGCTACACCTTC.

This clonotype was recorded a few times. The chain has TRBV4-2 and TRBJ2-1; perhaps TRBD2 as D (7 bases). CDR1 and CDR2 from the germline V gene are LGHNA and YNFKEQ. The CDR3 spans 15 residues. Trimming removed 4 bases at V and 8 bases at J, with 18 bases between. For the CDR3, the DNA is TGTGCCAGCAGCCCTCCTGGAGGGGGGGCGGATGAGCAGTTCTTC. Translation: CASSPPGGGADEQFF.

J is TRBJ2-7 and V is TRBV3-1; D assignment may be TRBD1 or TRBD2 (5 bases each). TRBJ2-5 matches the DNA end more closely, so the J call is doubtful. CDR3 length equals 15 residues. CDR1 is LGHDT and CDR2 is YNNKEL in the germline V gene (reference sequence). CDR3 in amino acids: CASSQLGENQETQYF. The DNA of the CDR3 is TGTGCCAGCAGCCAATTGGGGGAGAATCAAGAGACCCAGTACTTC.

The chain combines TRBV20-1 with TRBJ2-2, with D maybe TRBD1 (6 bases). Germline CDR1 and CDR2: DFQATT and SNEGSKA (reference sequence). V was shortened by 3 bases and J by 5 bases, with 13 bases between the two germline ends. The CDR3 has 14 residues. The CDR3 DNA reads TGCAGTGCTAGTACCGGGACATGGACCGGGGAGCTGTTTTTT. It encodes CSASTGTWTGELFF.

The chain carries TRBV27 and TRBJ1-2; D ambiguous. Germline V gives CDR1 MNHEY, CDR2 SMNVEV (reference sequence). The CDR3 has 13 amino acids. Trimming left V 5 bases short and J 6 bases short, with 13 bases between. The CDR3 protein is CASSHGPADGYTF. The CDR3 nucleotides read TGTGCCAGCAGTCATGGGCCCGCGGATGGCTACACCTTC.

V usage is TRBV5-1 and J usage is TRBJ1-1; 7 positions match TRBD1. The trim removed 4 bases at V and 3 bases at J, leaving 9 bases unmatched. The CDR3 spans 15 residues. Germline values: CDR1 SGHRS, CDR2 YFSETQ. The CDR3 DNA reads as TGCGCCAGCAGCGCACGACAGGGTCACGACACTGAAGCTTTCTTT. Its translation: CASSARQGHDTEAFF.

Remarks on this clonotype: One junction end disagrees with the germline gene, perhaps due to a read error. The chain links TRBV10-3 to TRBJ1-4; a possible D gene is TRBD1 (6 bases). CDR3 length equals 13 residues. The germline V gene encodes CDR1 ENHRY and CDR2 SYGVKD. CDR3 loop: CAVRTGIHEKLFF. Written as DNA, the CDR3 is TGTGCCGTCAGAACAGGGATCCATGAAAAACTGTTTTTT.

This chain connects TRBV25-1 to TRBJ2-3; the D gene is possibly TRBD1 (6 bases). From germline, CDR1 is MGHDK and CDR2 SYGVNS. This CDR3 spans 13 amino acids. V shed 6 bases and J shed 4 bases, with 11 bases lying between them. The CDR3 loop reads CASSGDIADTQYF. DNA of the CDR3: TGTGCCAGCAGCGGGGACATTGCAGATACGCAGTATTTT.

The chain carries TRBV2 and TRBJ1-2; D not resolved. Trimming took 1 base from V and 4 from J, leaving 16 bases between them. Germline lookup yields CDR1 SNHLY and CDR2 FYNNEI. This CDR3 spans 16 amino acids. The CDR3 protein is CASSEELAARAYGYTF. For the CDR3, the DNA is TGTGCCAGCAGTGAAGAGTTGGCCGCGAGGGCCTATGGCTACACCTTC.

The sample holds a few counts of this clonotype. The chain is built from TRBV7-3 and TRBJ2-3; 8 bases agree with TRBD1. This CDR3 has 15 residues. Germline loops: CDR1 SGHTA, CDR2 FQGTGA. The V gene end was trimmed by 0 bases and the J gene end by 4 bases; junction bases not matched to a gene: 3. The CDR3 sequence is CASSLTGQGSDTQYF. CDR3 coding DNA: TGTGCCAGCAGCTTAACTGGACAGGGTTCAGATACGCAGTATTTT. Complete variable domain (other parts from reference TRBV7-3 and TRBJ2-3): GAGVSQTPSNKVTEKGKYVELRCDPISGHTALYWYRQSLGQGPEFLIYFQGTGAADDSGLPNDRFFAVRPEGSVSTLKIQRTERGDSAVYLCASSLTGQGSDTQYFGPGTRLTVL.

This clonotype was counted only a few times. CDR3 coding DNA: TGTGCCAGCACTCCAATTTCGGGAGATGCCTACGAGCAGTACTTC. It is translated as CASTPISGDAYEQYF. The rearrangement links TRBV6-2 or TRBV6-3 to TRBJ2-7; weak D call: TRBD2 (6 bases). The CDR3 has 15 amino acids. Looked up from germline, CDR1 is MNHEY and CDR2 is SVGEGT. V lost 7 bases and J 2 bases, leaving 18 bases between the germline ends.

This chain links TRBV20-1 with TRBJ2-5; 7 bases are a match to TRBD1. The V gene's germline CDR1 is DFQATT and CDR2 SNEGSKA (reference sequence). The J segment lost 5 bases and the V segment lost 3 bases, leaving 12 bases of the junction unmatched. This CDR3 contains 15 residues. CDR3 DNA: TGCAGTGCTAGTGATCCTGGGACAGACGCCGAGACCCAGTACTTC. It encodes CSASDPGTDAETQYF.

On this clonotype: The junction departs from the called germline gene at one end, perhaps through a read error. The chain is built from TRBV19 and TRBJ2-3; possible D gene TRBD1, 5 bases. The germline V gene encodes CDR1 LNHDA and CDR2 SQIVND (reference sequence). This CDR3 is 15 amino acids long. The DNA of the CDR3 is TGTGCCAGTAGTATTTCGGACAAAAGCACTGATACGCAGTATTTT. Protein sequence: CASSISDKSTDTQYF.

The CDR3 loop reads CASSVAGSEKLFF. The CDR3 DNA follows: TGTGCCAGCAGCGTAGCGGGGAGTGAAAAACTGTTTTTT. The rearrangement uses TRBV9 and TRBJ1-4; D uncertain. V dropped 0 bases and J dropped 7 bases, with 7 bases sitting between them. Germline V gene lookup returns CDR1 SGDLS and CDR2 YYNGEE. This CDR3 has 13 residues. Together with reference TRBV9 and TRBJ1-4, the CDR3 gives the full variable domain: DSGVTQTPKHLITATGQRVTLRCSPRSGDLSVYWYQQSLDQGLQFLIQYYNGEERAKGNILERFSAQQFPDLHSELNLSSLELGDSALYFCASSVAGSEKLFFGSGTQLSVL.

This clonotype was picked up a small number of times. The J gene is TRBJ2-3, the V gene TRBV20-1; 9 nucleotides match TRBD2. V trimming: 5 bases; J trimming: 1 base; junction bases outside the gene matches: 4. The germline V gene has CDR1 DFQATT and CDR2 SNEGSKA (reference sequence). The CDR3 consists of 14 residues. The CDR3 DNA follows: TGCAGTGCTGTTAGCGGGGGCCGCACAGATACGCAGTATTTT. Its translation: CSAVSGGRTDTQYF.

V gene TRBV7-2 combines with J gene TRBJ2-3, with 13 bases aligning to TRBD2. Losses at the gene ends were 3 bases for V and 5 bases for J; bases not matched to a gene: 5. The germline gives CDR1 SGHTA, CDR2 FQGNSA. This CDR3 has 16 residues. The CDR3 nucleotides read TGTGCCAGCAGCTTCGGGACTAGCGGGACCGGAGATACGCAGTATTTT. As protein: CASSFGTSGTGDTQYF. The whole variable domain, filled in from reference TRBV7-2 and TRBJ2-3, reads GAGVSQSPSNKVTEKGKDVELRCDPISGHTALYWYRQSLGQGLEFLIYFQGNSAPDKSGLPSDRFSAERTGGSVSTLTIQRTQQEDSAVYLCASSFGTSGTGDTQYFGPGTRLTVL.

J is TRBJ2-3 and V is TRBV3-1; D possibly corresponds to TRBD2 (6 bases). Deletions cut 3 bases from V and 12 bases from J, with 13 bases between. The CDR3 totals 12 residues. Germline V gives CDR1 LGHDT, CDR2 YNNKEL (reference sequence). CDR3 nucleotide sequence: TGTGCCAGCAGCCACCCGGGACTCCACCAGTATTTT. As protein: CASSHPGLHQYF.

The CDR3 loop reads CASSQVGAAYGYTF. CDR3 bases: TGCGCCAGCAGCCAAGTTGGGGCGGCCTATGGCTACACCTTC. The chain is built from TRBV4-1 and TRBJ1-2, with a possible D match to TRBD1 (5 bases). CDR1 and CDR2 (germline): MGHRA, YSYEKL. The CDR3 is 14 residues long. Trimming cost V 1 base and J 4 bases, with 10 bases left between them.